This T cell receptor (beta chain) appears in the sequencing data of a study of neurological immune-mediated disorders. This CDR3 is built from 13 residues. Trimming stripped 4 bases from V and 1 base from J, with 8 bases between. The germline V gene encodes CDR1 LNHDA and CDR2 SQIVND (reference sequence). General study findings and limits: In HTLV-1-associated myelopathy, TCR clonal expansion was greatest, and in multiple sclerosis it was least, below healthy controls. Across subjects, expanded clones had no CDR3 amino acid sequences in common, pointing to private repertoires in all groups.

The controls, all healthy individuals, were blood bank volunteers in Maryland, USA. 5'RACE with 10-nucleotide random UMIs produced the cDNA. Via MiXCR, TCRdb re-called the 5' RACE reads, giving one row per CDR3 protein. This table holds 55,000 to 70,000 distinct CDR3 sequences, approximately 10% found once. This clonotype was seen at least ten times. No antigen is known for it. This sequence joins TRBV19 and TRBJ2-7; maybe TRBD1 (5 bases). Sequencing was performed on PBMCs. The clonotype comes from a man between 60 and 70 years old in good health. CDR3 sequence: CASSRTPSYEQYF. The CDR3 nucleotides are TGTGCCAGTAGTAGGACACCTTCCTACGAGCAGTACTTC.